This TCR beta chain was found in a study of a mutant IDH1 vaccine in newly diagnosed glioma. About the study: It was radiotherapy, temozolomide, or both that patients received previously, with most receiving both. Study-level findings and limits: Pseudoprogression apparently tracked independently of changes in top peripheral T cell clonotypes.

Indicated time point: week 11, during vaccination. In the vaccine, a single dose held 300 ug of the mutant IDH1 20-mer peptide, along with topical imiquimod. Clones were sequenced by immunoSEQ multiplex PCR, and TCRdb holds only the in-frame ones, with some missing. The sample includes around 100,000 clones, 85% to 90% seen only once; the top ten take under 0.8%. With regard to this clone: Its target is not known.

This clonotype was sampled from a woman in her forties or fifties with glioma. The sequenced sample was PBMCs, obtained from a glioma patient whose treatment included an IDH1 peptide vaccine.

For the CDR3, the DNA is TGTGCCTGGAGTGATGCAGGGGGCGTGAGTGCTAATGAAAAACTGTTTTTT. This encodes CAWSDAGGVSANEKLFF. V gene TRBV30 combines with J gene TRBJ1-4; 8 nucleotides match TRBD1. Germline-derived CDR1 and CDR2 are GTSNPN and SVGIG (reference sequence). The CDR3 consists of 17 residues. V lost 1 base, J lost 3 bases, and 10 bases stayed unmatched.